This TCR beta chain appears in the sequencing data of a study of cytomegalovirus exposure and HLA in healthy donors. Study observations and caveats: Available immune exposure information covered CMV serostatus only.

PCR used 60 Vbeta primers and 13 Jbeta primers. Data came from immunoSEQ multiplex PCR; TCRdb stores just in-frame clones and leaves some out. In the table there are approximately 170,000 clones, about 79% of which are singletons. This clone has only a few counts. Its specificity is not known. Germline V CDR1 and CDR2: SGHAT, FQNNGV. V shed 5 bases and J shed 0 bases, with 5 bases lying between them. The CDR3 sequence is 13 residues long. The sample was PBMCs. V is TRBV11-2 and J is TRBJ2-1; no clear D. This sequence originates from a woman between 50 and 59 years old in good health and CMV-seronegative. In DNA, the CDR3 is TGTGCCAGCAGCCCCTTCTCCTACAATGAGCAGTTCTTC. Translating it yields CASSPFSYNEQFF.